This TCR beta chain originates from a study of CD8+CD57+ T cells in acquired aplastic anemia. At the level of the study: Sorted CD4+ and CD8+ cells gave a mean 3.2 ug DNA, range about 0.17 to 27.4 ug. Overall study results and limits: Levels of CD8+ Simpson's diversity were not significantly distinct in patients versus controls. Patients and controls were found to share more than 25 CD8+ CDR3 sequences.

The template for TCR beta VDJ and CDR3 sequence profiling was genomic DNA. In TCRdb, the reads were re-called with MiXCR into one record per CDR3 protein. The sample carries about 160,000 distinct CDR3 sequences, about 45% recorded once. Previously, flow cytometry had revealed CD8+CD57+ cell expansion in the patients chosen for sequencing. All patients had severe acquired aplastic anemia. The V gene lost 10 bases and the J gene lost 3 bases, with 21 bases spanning the gap. The CDR3 spans 15 residues. Germline V gene lookup returns CDR1 LNHDA and CDR2 SQIVND (reference sequence). This clonotype was counted ten times or more. Its target is unknown.

The receptor comes from a human donor with aplastic anemia. The chain has TRBV19 and TRBJ1-2; tentative D call: TRBD1 (5 bases). Material for sequencing was sorted CD4+, CD8+, or CD8+CD57+ T cells (not recorded which) from PBMCs. The CDR3 region has the DNA TGTGCCACCGCGACAGTTTCCCCTAGGTACTATGGCTACACCTTC. It encodes CATATVSPRYYGYTF.